This is a list of T cell receptor beta chains from one sample in a study of blood T cells in healthy people across ages. TCRdb called the 5' RACE reads again in MiXCR, with one record for every CDR3 protein. This table has 800,000 to 1,000,000 distinct CDR3 sequences, 48% appearing once. The sample comprised blood. The receptors were sampled from a man aged 25-45 years in good health. Both conserved end residues are part of each CDR3.

>TRBV5-1|TRBJ1-1
CASSNERNKNTEAFF
>TRBV4-2|TRBJ2-6
CASRIYSGANVLTF
>TRBV7-9|TRBJ2-7
CASSQSTGDEQYF
>TRBV10-3|TRBJ2-5
CAIPGVQRRHPRTQETQYF
>TRBV15|TRBJ1-4
CATRRTENEKLFF
>TRBV13|TRBJ2-7
CASSLFDRGLGEQYF
>TRBV25-1|TRBJ1-2
CASSRGTNYGYTF
>TRBV6-5|TRBJ2-4
CASSYRQGQNIQYF
>TRBV19|TRBJ1-1
CASSAGPWAPEAFF
>TRBV27|TRBJ1-3
CASSLSGMDLGGNTIYF
>TRBV5-6|TRBJ2-5
CASSPDTQETQYF
>TRBV5-1|TRBJ1-1
CASCVDSRNTEAFF
>TRBV29-1|TRBJ2-5
CSVDTGLETQYF
>TRBV7-9|TRBJ2-1
CANSFKTSHEQFF
>TRBV20-1|TRBJ1-1
CSPKRTGWAEAFF
>TRBV3-1|TRBJ1-2
CASSQRQGFLYGYTF
>TRBV7-9|TRBJ1-3
CASRRQGTVSGNTIYF
>TRBV2|TRBJ1-5
CASSRDGERPQHF
>TRBV4-1|TRBJ2-7
CASSQVVRGSGEQYF
>TRBV2|TRBJ1-4
CASSDWGEKLFF
>TRBV11-1|TRBJ2-3
CASSLAGQGWRGGPDTQYF
>TRBV6-1|TRBJ2-5
CASRGDSQETQYF
>TRBV6-5|TRBJ2-5
CASSTTARGAETQYF
>TRBV9|TRBJ2-7
CASSVETSGSSYEQYF
>TRBV7-7|TRBJ2-7
CASSLEKRTGIYEQYF
>TRBV12-3/TRBV12-4|TRBJ2-3
CASSLALTGLNTQYF
>TRBV27|TRBJ2-3
CASSPLDRDRGNPDTQYF
>TRBV4-2|TRBJ1-2
CASSQATGGDGYTF
>TRBV12-3/TRBV12-4|TRBJ1-6
CASSYSGSPLHF
>TRBV4-2|TRBJ1-5
CASSQVSASQGAQHF
>TRBV28|TRBJ2-2
CASVEGRLNTGELFF
>TRBV20-1|TRBJ2-5
CSARLEWTGMFPQETQYF
>TRBV20-1|TRBJ2-7
CSAPPQGIYEQYF
>TRBV4-1|TRBJ2-3
CASSQDSNRAPTDTQYF
>TRBV20-1|TRBJ2-7
CSAIQGAAQYEQYF
>TRBV3-1|TRBJ2-7
CASSPRVLHEQYF
>TRBV5-5|TRBJ1-1
CASSLTRTVMNTEAFF
>TRBV5-6|TRBJ1-2
CASSLFQGEYGHTF
>TRBV9|TRBJ2-1
CASSVARSGGYNEQFF
>TRBV5-1|TRBJ2-1
CASSLGQGRVNEQFF
>TRBV4-2|TRBJ2-7
CASSLTTSGGPSSYEQYF
>TRBV5-1|TRBJ2-3
CASSLVTSVDTQYF
>TRBV20-1|TRBJ2-7
CSARSDWSYEQYF
>TRBV7-2|.
CASSLRLTPGRLQETQYF
>TRBV7-2|TRBJ2-1
CASSPGSGGGYNEQFF
>TRBV6-6|TRBJ2-3
CASSGREEGPDTQYF
>TRBV9|TRBJ2-3
CASSEMTGRTDTQYF
>TRBV12-3/TRBV12-4|TRBJ1-2
CASSSHAGRGSGGYTF
>TRBV18|TRBJ2-3
CASSPSPPLGGFLDTQYF
>TRBV4-3|TRBJ2-7
CASSQERGLGGEQYF
>TRBV20-1|TRBJ1-1
CSARDDLAFFEAFF
>TRBV2|TRBJ2-4
CASSERNIQYF
>TRBV6-5|TRBJ1-1
CASSYYNRLRGSNTEAFF
>TRBV14|TRBJ2-4
CASSQDRGGVIQYF
>TRBV20-1|TRBJ2-1
CSVGTRSGVSYNEQFF
>TRBV29-1|TRBJ1-2
CSVETGAGYTF
>TRBV5-6|.
CASSLARDNVYEQYF
>TRBV20-1|TRBJ2-3
CSAWTSRSPDTQYF
>TRBV27|TRBJ1-2
CAASSTGVGYGYTF
>TRBV4-3|TRBJ2-1
CASSQTQGTPPYNEQFF